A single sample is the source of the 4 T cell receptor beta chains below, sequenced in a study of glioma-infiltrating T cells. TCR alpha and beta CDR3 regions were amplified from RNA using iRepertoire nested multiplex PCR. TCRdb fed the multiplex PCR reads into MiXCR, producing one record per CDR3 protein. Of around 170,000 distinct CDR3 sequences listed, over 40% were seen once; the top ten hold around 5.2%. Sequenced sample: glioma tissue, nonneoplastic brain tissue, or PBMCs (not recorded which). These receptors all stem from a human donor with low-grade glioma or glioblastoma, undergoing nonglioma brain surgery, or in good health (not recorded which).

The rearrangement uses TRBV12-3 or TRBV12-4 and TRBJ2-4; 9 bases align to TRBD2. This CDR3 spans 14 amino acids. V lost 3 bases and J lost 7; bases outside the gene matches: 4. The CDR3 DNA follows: TGTGCCAGCAGTTTGGCGGGAGGGCCGAACATTCAGTACTTC. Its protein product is CASSLAGGPNIQYF.

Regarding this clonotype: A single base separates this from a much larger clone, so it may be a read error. Here the CDR3 reads CASSFAGEVIPAYNEQFF. CDR3 sequence (DNA): TGTGCCAGCAGCTTCGCGGGAGAAGTAATTCCGGCGTACAATGAGCAGTTCTTC. The genes are TRBV6-6 and TRBJ2-1; 7 bases map to TRBD2. Germline lookup yields CDR1 MNHNY and CDR2 SVGAGI (reference sequence). This CDR3 has 18 amino acids. Germline trimming cut 6 bases from V and 4 bases from J; bases unmatched to any gene: 18.

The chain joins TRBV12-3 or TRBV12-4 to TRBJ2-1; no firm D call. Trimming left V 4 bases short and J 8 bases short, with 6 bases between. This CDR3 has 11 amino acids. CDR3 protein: CASSWAHEQFF. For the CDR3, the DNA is TGTGCCAGCAGTTGGGCCCATGAGCAGTTCTTC.

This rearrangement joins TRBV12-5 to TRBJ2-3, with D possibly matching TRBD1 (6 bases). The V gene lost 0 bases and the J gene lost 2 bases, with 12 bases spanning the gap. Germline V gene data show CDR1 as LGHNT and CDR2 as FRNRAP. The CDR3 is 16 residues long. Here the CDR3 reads CASGLVQGYITDTQYF. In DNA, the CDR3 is TGTGCTAGTGGTTTGGTACAGGGCTACATCACAGATACGCAGTATTTT.